The 7 T cell receptor beta chains reported below all come from one sample, sequenced in a study of blood T cell repertoires in COVID-19. Profiling relied on immunoSEQ multiplex PCR, and the TCRdb table lists in-frame clones only, not all of them. The sample gives over 100,000 clones, roughly 80% of which show up once; 15% to 20% is in the top ten. The sample consisted of peripheral blood. The receptors here all came from a woman in her fifties or sixties with acute or convalescent COVID-19.

The chain couples TRBV27 to TRBJ1-1; no definite D call. The V gene's germline CDR1 is MNHEY and CDR2 SMNVEV (reference sequence). V lost 0 bases and J 7 bases, leaving 12 bases between the germline ends. The CDR3 is made up of 14 amino acids. Written as DNA, the CDR3 is TGTGCCAGCAGTTTATCGTTGCCTCACTTTGAAGCTTTCTTT. Translated, it gives CASSLSLPHFEAFF.

The V call is TRBV10-2, the J call TRBJ1-5; no clear D. The CDR3 totals 15 residues. V was shortened by 2 bases and J by 2 bases, with 10 bases between the two germline ends. In germline, CDR1 is WSHSY, CDR2 SAAADI. The CDR3 reads CASSEGQARNQPQHF. The CDR3, as DNA: TGCGCCAGCAGTGAGGGGCAGGCACGCAATCAGCCCCAGCATTTT.

The CDR3 sequence is CASSSRPGQGYGYTF. The CDR3 region has the DNA TGTGCCAGCAGCTCCCGACCGGGACAGGGATATGGCTACACCTTC. The chain employs TRBV6-4 and TRBJ1-2, with 9 bases lining up with TRBD1. V was pared by 6 bases and J by 5 bases, with 10 bases of the junction left unmatched. Germline lookup yields CDR1 MRHNA and CDR2 SNTAGT. This CDR3 has 15 residues.

The chain joins TRBV9 to TRBJ2-2; 8 bases match TRBD2. CDR3 length equals 16 residues. The germline V gene has CDR1 SGDLS and CDR2 YYNGEE. Unmatched junction bases numbered 1, after V lost 0 bases and J lost 0 bases. CDR3 in amino acids: CASSVDSGANTGELFF. The CDR3 nucleotides read TGTGCCAGCAGCGTAGATAGCGGGGCGAACACCGGGGAGCTGTTTTTT.

V is TRBV20-1 and J is TRBJ1-1; tentative D call: TRBD1 (5 bases). Germline values: CDR1 DFQATT, CDR2 SNEGSKA (reference sequence). There are 13 residues in the CDR3. V lost 3 bases and J lost 0, with 8 bases in between. CDR3 region: CSASKGMNTEAFF. In nucleotides, the CDR3 is TGCAGTGCTAGTAAGGGGATGAACACTGAAGCTTTCTTT.

V gene TRBV2 combines with J gene TRBJ2-3, with D perhaps TRBD2 (5 bases). The CDR3 loop spans 13 amino acids. Looked up from germline, CDR1 is SNHLY and CDR2 is FYNNEI. CDR3 sequence: CVGRRAGTDTQYF. The CDR3 region has the DNA TGTGTCGGACGGCGGGCGGGCACAGATACGCAGTATTTT.

This chain joins TRBV29-1 and TRBJ2-6; TRBD1 aligns across 7 bases. CDR3 length equals 14 residues. The ends lost 5 bases at V and 4 bases at J; junction bases unmatched: 5. Germline V gene sequence: CDR1 SQVTM, CDR2 ANQGSEA. The CDR3 nucleotides are TGCAGCGTTACGACAGGGAGCGGGGCCAACGTCCTGACTTTC. This codes for CSVTTGSGANVLTF.